This T cell receptor beta chain comes out of a study of blood T cells in healthy people across ages. Study-wide findings and caveats: Older age coincided with a roughly linear decline in TCR beta diversity per million T cells.

A second about 7 to 12 cycle PCR used barcoded and J-beta primers. TCRdb analysed the 5' RACE reads with MiXCR anew, one entry per CDR3 protein. The table shows about 1,600,000 distinct CDR3 sequences, with roughly 45% occurring only once. A minimum of 6 million PBMCs was isolated per sample. The germline V and J ends were trimmed by 0 bases and 12 bases, with 17 bases remaining between them. This CDR3 contains 15 residues. Germline CDR1 reads SNHLY; CDR2 reads FYNNEI. About this clonotype itself: No antigen is known for it.

The chain combines TRBV2 with TRBJ1-4; D is perhaps TRBD1 (6 bases). The TCR was taken from a woman between 18 and 29 years old in good health. Sequences were obtained from blood. For the CDR3, the DNA is TGTGCCAGCAGTGAAGCGCGCGGACAGTTTCCCCAACTGTTTTTT. It translates to CASSEARGQFPQLFF.